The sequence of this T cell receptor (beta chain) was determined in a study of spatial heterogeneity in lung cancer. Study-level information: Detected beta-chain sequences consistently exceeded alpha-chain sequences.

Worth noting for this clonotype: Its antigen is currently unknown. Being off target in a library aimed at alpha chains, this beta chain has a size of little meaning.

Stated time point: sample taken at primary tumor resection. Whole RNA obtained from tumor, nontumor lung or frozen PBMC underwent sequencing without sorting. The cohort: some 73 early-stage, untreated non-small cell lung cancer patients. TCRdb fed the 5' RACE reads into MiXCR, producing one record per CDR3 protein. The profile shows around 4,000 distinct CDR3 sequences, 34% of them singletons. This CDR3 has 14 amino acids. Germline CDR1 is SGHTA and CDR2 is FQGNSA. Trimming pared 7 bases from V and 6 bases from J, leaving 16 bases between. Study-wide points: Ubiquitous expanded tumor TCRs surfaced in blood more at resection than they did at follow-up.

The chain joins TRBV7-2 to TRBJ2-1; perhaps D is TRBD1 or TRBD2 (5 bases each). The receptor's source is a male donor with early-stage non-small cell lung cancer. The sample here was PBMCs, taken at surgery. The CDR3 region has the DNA TGTGCCAGCACCTGGGACGGAGGAACCAATGAGCAGTTCTTC. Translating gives CASTWDGGTNEQFF.